This TCR beta chain comes out of a study of CD8 T cells in Susac syndrome. The CDR3 has 15 residues. In germline, CDR1 is SGHTA, CDR2 FQGTGA. V shed 5 bases, J shed 2 bases, and the junction held 8 bases outside the gene matches. The multiple sclerosis controls comprised treatment-naive patients whose relapsing-remitting disease was stable or active. After extraction with the RNeasy kit, about 0.45 to 1 ug of the RNA was reverse transcribed using random hexamers. Amplification of TCR beta CDR3 was carried out by immunoSEQ multiplex PCR, which covered 54 Vbeta and 13 Jbeta segments. TCRdb redid the calling of the immunoSEQ multiplex PCR reads with MiXCR, one entry per CDR3 protein. This table has some 200,000 distinct CDR3 sequences, 92% appearing once.

Sequencing was performed on CD8+ T cells from PBMCs. The gene calls are TRBV7-3 and TRBJ2-5; 7 bases line up with TRBD1. The sequence was obtained from a human donor with multiple sclerosis. This chain's CDR3 is CASSAEGQLQETQYF. In DNA, the CDR3 is TGTGCCAGCAGCGCCGAGGGACAGCTACAAGAGACCCAGTACTTC.